The 16 T cell receptor beta chains below were found in one sample sequenced in a study of CXCR3-negative and CXCR3-positive naive CD8 T cells. Libraries were UMI-labeled 5' RACE TRB cDNA. TCRdb re-called the 5' RACE reads; one entry per CDR3 protein, DNA not given. The sample holds about 90,000 distinct CDR3 sequences. Findings of the study overall: TRB CDR3 hydrophobicity was greater in CXCR3-positive naive cells than in CXCR3-negative naive cells.

Antigens of these TCRs are unknown. Sequencing used naive CXCR3+ CD8+ T cells from blood. Subset described: CD45RO-CCR7+CD27+CD95- naive CD8+ T cells expressing CXCR3 (TNR3+). These receptor sequences come from a human donor in good health. Some clones in this sample may be carry-over from other donors' samples.

The chain recombines TRBV5-4 with TRBJ2-7. The CDR3 spans 16 residues. Germline CDR1 is SGHNT and CDR2 is YYREEE (reference sequence). CDR3: CASSLASRQGSYEQYF.

The chain recombines TRBV6-6 with TRBJ2-2. The CDR3 runs 14 residues. Germline lookup yields CDR1 MNHNY and CDR2 SVGAGI (reference sequence). This CDR3 is CASSYRVGTGELFF.

V gene TRBV9 combines with J gene TRBJ2-3; the TCRdb call, TRBD1, lacks DNA for checking. This CDR3 spans 15 amino acids. Germline V gene sequence: CDR1 SGDLS, CDR2 YYNGEE. CDR3 sequence: CASSVYSGSTDTQYF.

CDR3 loop: CASSLGSDREGIETQYF. The genes are TRBV7-7 and TRBJ2-5; TCRdb's D call of TRBD1 is untestable without DNA. CDR1 and CDR2 (germline): SSHAT, FNYEAQ (reference sequence). This CDR3 region has 17 residues. Drawing the rest from reference TRBV7-7 and TRBJ2-5, the complete variable domain is GAGVSQSPRYKVTKRGQDVTLRCDPISSHATLYWYQQALGQGPEFLTYFNYEAQPDKSGLPSDRFSAERPEGSISTLTIQRTEQRDSAMYRCASSLGSDREGIETQYFGPGTRLLVL.

The chain recombines TRBV12-3 or TRBV12-4 with TRBJ1-2; TCRdb's D call of TRBD1 is untestable without DNA. The CDR3 has 13 residues. CDR3: CASALGGKGGYTF.

The chain has TRBV19 and TRBJ2-1; TCRdb picks TRBD1, but there is no DNA to check that call. The CDR3 sequence is 15 residues long. Germline CDR1 is LNHDA and CDR2 is SQIVND (reference sequence). CDR3 amino acids: CASSPTGDPYNEQFF.

The V gene is TRBV4-1, the J gene TRBJ2-5; TCRdb lists TRBD2, though no DNA is available to test this call. The length of the CDR3 is 16 residues. In germline, CDR1 is MGHRA, CDR2 YSYEKL. CDR3 residues: CASSPRTSADGETQYF.

The chain is built from TRBV28 and TRBJ2-7. CDR1 and CDR2 from the germline V gene are MDHEN and SYDVKM. The CDR3 has 15 amino acids. The CDR3 loop is CASSLSAGSFLEQYF.

The chain has TRBV9 and TRBJ2-6; no DNA is available, so the TRBD2 call from TCRdb remains unchecked. Germline V gene lookup returns CDR1 SGDLS and CDR2 YYNGEE. This CDR3 has 19 residues. The CDR3 protein is CASSVGLRKGLSGANVLTF.

The V and J genes are TRBV10-3 and TRBJ2-5; absent DNA, TCRdb's TRBD1 call cannot be checked. The CDR3 has 14 amino acids. Germline V lookup: CDR1 ENHRY, CDR2 SYGVKD. CDR3 protein: CATEDRGNQETQYF.

The rearrangement joins TRBV2 to TRBJ2-6. This CDR3 comprises 14 residues. Germline loops: CDR1 SNHLY, CDR2 FYNNEI. CDR3 region: CAGDTRSGANVLTF.

The V gene is TRBV28, the J gene TRBJ2-5; the TRBD2 assignment by TCRdb is unverifiable without DNA. The CDR3 spans 14 residues. Germline loops: CDR1 MDHEN, CDR2 SYDVKM. This CDR3 is CASRPPRGQETQYF.

This chain uses TRBV4-2 with TRBJ2-7; TCRdb's D call of TRBD1 is untestable without DNA. CDR1 is LGHNA, CDR2 YNFKEQ, per germline. The CDR3 contains 14 residues. The CDR3: CASSLRDSVYEQYF.

This chain links TRBV6-5 with TRBJ1-4. Germline lookup yields CDR1 MNHEY and CDR2 SVGAGI. The CDR3 consists of 16 residues. The CDR3 spells CASSYSAGMFGEKLFF.

The V gene is TRBV19, the J gene TRBJ2-1. The CDR3 runs 15 residues. Germline values: CDR1 LNHDA, CDR2 SQIVND (reference sequence). CDR3 amino acids: CASSLGTRRYNEQFF.

V usage is TRBV2 and J usage is TRBJ1-4. The CDR3 is 14 residues long. Germline assignment: CDR1 SNHLY and CDR2 FYNNEI. Here the CDR3 reads CASMKSTTNEKLFF.